Below are 12 T cell receptor beta chains sequenced from a single sample in a study of cytotoxic CD8 clonotypes in ibrutinib-treated CLL. The assay was immunoSEQ multiplex PCR, and TCRdb's table has in-frame clones only and misses some. The data hold more than 300,000 clones, with around four fifths observed a single time. Sequencing was performed on PBMCs, taken before ibrutinib treatment. The receptors come from a human donor with chronic lymphocytic leukemia.

J is TRBJ1-5 and V is TRBV25-1; 10 bases line up with TRBD1. In germline, CDR1 is MGHDK, CDR2 SYGVNS. Germline trimming cut 4 bases from V and 6 bases from J; bases unmatched to any gene: 3. This CDR3 contains 14 residues. The CDR3 sequence: CASSAWDRGQPQHF. CDR3 in DNA: TGTGCCAGCAGTGCGTGGGACAGGGGTCAGCCCCAGCATTTT.

In nucleotides, the CDR3 is TGCGCCAGCAGCCAAAAAGGACTAGCGGGAGCGGATGAGCAGTTCTTC. It translates to CASSQKGLAGADEQFF. The chain has TRBV4-1 and TRBJ2-1, with 13 bases matching TRBD2. Losses at the gene ends were 2 bases for V and 8 bases for J; bases not matched to a gene: 6. This CDR3 region has 16 residues. Germline values: CDR1 MGHRA, CDR2 YSYEKL.

The gene calls are TRBV9 and TRBJ1-1; no firm D call. The CDR3 contains 14 residues. Trimming pared 4 bases from V and 4 bases from J, leaving 14 bases between. CDR1 SGDLS and CDR2 YYNGEE come from the germline V gene. The CDR3 region is CASSPLGMGTEAFF. CDR3 nucleotide sequence: TGTGCCAGCAGCCCCCTAGGCATGGGCACTGAAGCTTTCTTT.

To note about this clone: At one of its ends the junction is not consistent with the germline gene, which may arise from a read error. J is TRBJ2-7 and V is TRBV7-9; 11 bases line up with TRBD1. CDR3 size: 15 residues. Germline V gene lookup returns CDR1 SEHNR and CDR2 FQNEAQ (reference sequence). The CDR3 region has the DNA TGTGCCAGCAGCTTAGGGGACAGGGGGGTCGAAGAGCAGTGCTTC. This encodes CASSLGDRGVEEQCF.

The chain has TRBV9 and TRBJ1-1; D perhaps matches TRBD1 (6 bases). The V gene lost 3 bases and the J gene lost 0 bases, with 15 bases spanning the gap. Germline V gene data show CDR1 as SGDLS and CDR2 as YYNGEE. The CDR3 has 16 residues. The CDR3 coding sequence is TGTGCCAGCAGCGCCAGGGGAGGGGGAATGAACACTGAAGCTTTCTTT. This codes for CASSARGGGMNTEAFF.

This clone came up once. The chain links TRBV5-4 to TRBJ2-3, with D possibly TRBD1 on 5 matching bases. V lost 0 bases to trimming and J lost 4 bases, with 9 bases between them. The CDR3 consists of 14 residues. Germline V gives CDR1 SGHNT, CDR2 YYREEE (reference sequence). The CDR3 sequence: CASSLVQGADTQYF. The DNA of the CDR3 is TGTGCCAGCAGCTTGGTTCAGGGTGCAGATACGCAGTATTTT.

The V call is TRBV27, the J call TRBJ2-3; D remains ambiguous. Trimming shortened V by 7 bases and J by 5 bases, and 19 bases separated the two germline ends. The V gene's germline CDR1 is MNHEY and CDR2 SMNVEV (reference sequence). CDR3 length: 15 residues. CDR3 region: CASTPDGNSRDTQYF. As DNA, the CDR3 is TGTGCCAGCACCCCTGATGGGAATAGTCGAGATACGCAGTATTTT.

The V call is TRBV15, the J call TRBJ2-7; weak D call: TRBD1 (6 bases). Trimming took off 2 bases at V and 0 bases at J, with 11 bases between the two ends. The CDR3 covers 15 residues. Per germline, CDR1 LNHNV and CDR2 YYDKDF (reference sequence). In DNA form, the CDR3 reads TGTGCCACCAGCAGAAGCGGACAGCTCTCCTACGAGCAGTACTTC. Translating it yields CATSRSGQLSYEQYF.

This chain joins TRBV19 and TRBJ1-1, with 7 bases matching TRBD1. Looked up from germline, CDR1 is LNHDA and CDR2 is SQIVND (reference sequence). The CDR3 spans 15 residues. Trimming at V came to 1 base and at J to 5 bases, leaving 7 bases not matched to a gene. DNA for the CDR3: TGTGCCAGTAGTATAGGACAGGGAGTGGGGACTGAAGCTTTCTTT. Amino acid sequence: CASSIGQGVGTEAFF.

The chain is built from TRBV2 and TRBJ2-7, with 11 positions matching TRBD2. This CDR3 region has 15 residues. Per germline, CDR1 SNHLY and CDR2 FYNNEI. The V segment lost 5 bases and the J segment 7 bases; nucleotides outside the gene matches: 10. CDR3: CASSTRLAGREEQYF. CDR3 DNA sequence: TGTGCCAGCAGTACCCGACTAGCGGGAAGGGAAGAGCAGTACTTC.

The V call is TRBV7-9, the J call TRBJ2-7, with 12 bases lining up with TRBD2. Trimming removed 1 base from V and 3 bases from J; junction bases left unmatched: 4. CDR1 and CDR2 (germline): SEHNR, FQNEAQ (reference sequence). The CDR3 extends over 16 amino acids. The CDR3 region is CASSLERLAGDYEQYF. The CDR3 DNA reads TGTGCCAGCAGCTTAGAGAGACTAGCGGGAGACTACGAGCAGTACTTC.

The CDR3 DNA reads TGCGCCAGCAGCCTACTAGGCGGGGTCACAGATACGCAGTATTTT. This sequence encodes CASSLLGGVTDTQYF. The J gene is TRBJ2-3, the V gene TRBV5-1; possibly TRBD2 for D (6 bases). The CDR3 has 15 amino acids. V dropped 4 bases and J dropped 2 bases, with 14 bases sitting between them. CDR1 and CDR2 from the germline V gene are SGHRS and YFSETQ.